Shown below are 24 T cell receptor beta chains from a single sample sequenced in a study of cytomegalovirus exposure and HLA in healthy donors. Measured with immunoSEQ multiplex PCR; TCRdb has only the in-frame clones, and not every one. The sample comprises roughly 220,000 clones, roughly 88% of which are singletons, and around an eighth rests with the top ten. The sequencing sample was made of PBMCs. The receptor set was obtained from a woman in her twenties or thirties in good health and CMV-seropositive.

The CDR3 DNA follows: TGTGCCAGTAGTATAGCACAGGCAGGCTACACCTTC. This translates into CASSIAQAGYTF. The J gene is TRBJ1-2, the V gene TRBV19, with D perhaps TRBD1 (5 bases). V was cut by 1 base and J by 8 bases, with 8 bases left in between. From germline, CDR1 is LNHDA and CDR2 SQIVND (reference sequence). This CDR3 spans 12 amino acids.

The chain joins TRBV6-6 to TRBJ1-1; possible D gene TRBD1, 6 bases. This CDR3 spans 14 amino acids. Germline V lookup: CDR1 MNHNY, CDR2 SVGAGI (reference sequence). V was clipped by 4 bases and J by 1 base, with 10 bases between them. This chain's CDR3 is CASSSDRQNTEAFF. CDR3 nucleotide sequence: TGTGCCAGCAGTTCGGACAGACAGAACACTGAAGCTTTCTTT.

The CDR3 region is CASRASRTQHTEAFF. The CDR3 DNA follows: TGTGCCAGTAGAGCGTCGAGGACGCAGCACACTGAAGCTTTCTTT. The chain links TRBV19 to TRBJ1-1; D is ambiguous. Germline V gives CDR1 LNHDA, CDR2 SQIVND (reference sequence). V was cut by 6 bases and J by 3 bases, with 17 bases left in between. The CDR3 extends over 15 amino acids.

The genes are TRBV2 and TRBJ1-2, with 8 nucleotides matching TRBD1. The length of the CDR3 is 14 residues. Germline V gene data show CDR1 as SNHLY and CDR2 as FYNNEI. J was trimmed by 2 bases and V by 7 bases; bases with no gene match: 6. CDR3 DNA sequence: TGTGCCAGCATCCGGGACAGGACCAACTATGGCTACACCTTC. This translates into CASIRDRTNYGYTF.

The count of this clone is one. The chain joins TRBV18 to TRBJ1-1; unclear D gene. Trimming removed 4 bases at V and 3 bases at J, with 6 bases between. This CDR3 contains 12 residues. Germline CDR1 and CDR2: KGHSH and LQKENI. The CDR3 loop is CASSQRDTEAFF. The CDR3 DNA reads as TGTGCCAGCTCACAGAGGGACACTGAAGCTTTCTTT.

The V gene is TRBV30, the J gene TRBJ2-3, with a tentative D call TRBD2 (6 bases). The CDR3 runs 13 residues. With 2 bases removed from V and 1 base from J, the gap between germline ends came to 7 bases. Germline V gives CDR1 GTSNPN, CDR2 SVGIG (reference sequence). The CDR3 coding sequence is TGTGCCTGGAGTCGCGGGGGCACAGATACGCAGTATTTT. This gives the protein CAWSRGGTDTQYF.

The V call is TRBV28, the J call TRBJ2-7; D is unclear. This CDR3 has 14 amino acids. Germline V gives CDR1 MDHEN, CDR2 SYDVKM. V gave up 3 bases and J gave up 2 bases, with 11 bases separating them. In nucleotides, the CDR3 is TGTGCCAGCAGTTTCCCCAGGCTGACCTACGAGCAGTACTTC. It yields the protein CASSFPRLTYEQYF.

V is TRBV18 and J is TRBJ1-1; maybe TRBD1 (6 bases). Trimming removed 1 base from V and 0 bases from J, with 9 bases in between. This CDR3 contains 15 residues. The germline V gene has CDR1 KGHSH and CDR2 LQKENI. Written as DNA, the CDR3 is TGTGCCAGCTCACCACGAACAGGGATGAACACTGAAGCTTTCTTT. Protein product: CASSPRTGMNTEAFF.

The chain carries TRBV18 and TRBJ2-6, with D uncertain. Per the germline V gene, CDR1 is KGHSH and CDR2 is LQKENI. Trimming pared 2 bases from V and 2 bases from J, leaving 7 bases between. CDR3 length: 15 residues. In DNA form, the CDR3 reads TGTGCCAGCTCACCAACCCCTCCTGGGGCCAACGTCCTGACTTTC. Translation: CASSPTPPGANVLTF.

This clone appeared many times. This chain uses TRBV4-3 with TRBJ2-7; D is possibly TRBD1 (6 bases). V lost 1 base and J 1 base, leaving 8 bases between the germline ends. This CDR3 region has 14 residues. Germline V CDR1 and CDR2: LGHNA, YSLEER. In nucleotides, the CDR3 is TGCGCCAGCAGCCAAGGGACAGTTTCCTACGAGCAGTACTTC. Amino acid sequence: CASSQGTVSYEQYF.

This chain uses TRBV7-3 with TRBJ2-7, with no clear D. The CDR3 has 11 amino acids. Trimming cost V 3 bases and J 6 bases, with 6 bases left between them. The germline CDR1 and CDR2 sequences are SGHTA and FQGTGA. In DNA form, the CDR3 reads TGTGCCAGCAGCTTCAAGACCGAGCAGTACTTC. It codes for CASSFKTEQYF.

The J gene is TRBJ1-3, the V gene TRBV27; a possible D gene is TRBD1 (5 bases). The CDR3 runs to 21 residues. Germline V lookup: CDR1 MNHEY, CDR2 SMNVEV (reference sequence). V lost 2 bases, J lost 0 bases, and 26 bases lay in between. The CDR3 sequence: CASSLTTKQEQESASGNTIYF. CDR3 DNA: TGTGCCAGCAGTTTAACCACCAAACAGGAACAAGAGAGTGCCTCTGGAAACACCATATATTTT.

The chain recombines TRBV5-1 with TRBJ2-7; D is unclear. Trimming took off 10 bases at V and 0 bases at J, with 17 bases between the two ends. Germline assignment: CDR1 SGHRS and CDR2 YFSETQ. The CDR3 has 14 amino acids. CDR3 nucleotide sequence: TGCGCCGCGGCCCCCCCCTGGCCCTCCTACGAGCAGTACTTC. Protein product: CAAAPPWPSYEQYF.

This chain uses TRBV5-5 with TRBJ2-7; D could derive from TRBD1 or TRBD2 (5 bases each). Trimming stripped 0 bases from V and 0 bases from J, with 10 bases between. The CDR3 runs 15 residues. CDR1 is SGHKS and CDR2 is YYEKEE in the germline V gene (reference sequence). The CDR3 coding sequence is TGTGCCAGCAGCTTGGCCGGGACGAGCTCCTACGAGCAGTACTTC. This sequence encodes CASSLAGTSSYEQYF.

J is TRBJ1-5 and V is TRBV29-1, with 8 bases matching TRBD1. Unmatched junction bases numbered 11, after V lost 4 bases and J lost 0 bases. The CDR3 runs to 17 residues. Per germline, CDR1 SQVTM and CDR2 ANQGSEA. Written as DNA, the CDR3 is TGCAGCGTTGCTGGGACAGGCAAGGGGGATAGCAATCAGCCCCAGCATTTT. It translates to CSVAGTGKGDSNQPQHF.

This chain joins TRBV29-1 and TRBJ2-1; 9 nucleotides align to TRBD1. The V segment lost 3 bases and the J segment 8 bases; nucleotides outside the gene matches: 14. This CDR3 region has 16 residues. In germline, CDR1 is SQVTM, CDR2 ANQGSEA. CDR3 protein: CSVDSLRDRVPDEQFF. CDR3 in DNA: TGCAGCGTTGACTCTCTACGGGACAGGGTCCCTGATGAGCAGTTCTTC.

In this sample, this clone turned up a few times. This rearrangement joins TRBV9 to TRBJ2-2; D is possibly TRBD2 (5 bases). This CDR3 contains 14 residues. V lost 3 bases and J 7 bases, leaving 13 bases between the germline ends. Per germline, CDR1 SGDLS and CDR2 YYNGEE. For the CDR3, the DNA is TGTGCCAGCAGCGGAGGGCATGCCGGCGGGGAGCTGTTTTTT. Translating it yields CASSGGHAGGELFF. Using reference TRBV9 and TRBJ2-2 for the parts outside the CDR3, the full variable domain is DSGVTQTPKHLITATGQRVTLRCSPRSGDLSVYWYQQSLDQGLQFLIQYYNGEERAKGNILERFSAQQFPDLHSELNLSSLELGDSALYFCASSGGHAGGELFFGEGSRLTVL.

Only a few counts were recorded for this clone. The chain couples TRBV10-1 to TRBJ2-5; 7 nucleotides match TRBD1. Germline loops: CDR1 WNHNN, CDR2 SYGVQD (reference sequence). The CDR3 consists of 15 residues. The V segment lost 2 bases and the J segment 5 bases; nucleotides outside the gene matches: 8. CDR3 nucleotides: TGCGCCAGCAGTGAGGCGACGACAGGGATCGAGACCCAGTACTTC. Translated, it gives CASSEATTGIETQYF.

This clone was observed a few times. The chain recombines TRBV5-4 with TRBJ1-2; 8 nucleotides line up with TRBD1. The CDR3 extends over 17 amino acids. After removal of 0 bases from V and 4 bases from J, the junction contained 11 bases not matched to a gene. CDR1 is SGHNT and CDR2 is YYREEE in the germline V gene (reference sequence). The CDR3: CASSLVSLTGVPYGYTF. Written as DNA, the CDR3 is TGTGCCAGCAGCTTGGTTTCCCTGACAGGGGTTCCCTATGGCTACACCTTC.

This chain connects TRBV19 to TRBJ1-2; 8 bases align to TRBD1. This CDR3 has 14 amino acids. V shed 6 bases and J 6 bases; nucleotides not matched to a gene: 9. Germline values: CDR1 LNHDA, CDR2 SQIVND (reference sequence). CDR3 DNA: TGTGCCAGTAGCCCGCAGACAGGGGAGGATGGCTACACCTTC. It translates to CASSPQTGEDGYTF.

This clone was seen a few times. The CDR3 sequence is CASSPTIGQGSSGYTF. The CDR3 DNA follows: TGTGCCAGCTCACCGACAATTGGGCAGGGGAGCTCTGGCTACACCTTC. V usage is TRBV18 and J usage is TRBJ1-2; tentatively, D is TRBD1 (6 bases). The CDR3 sequence is 16 residues long. CDR1 is KGHSH, CDR2 LQKENI, per germline. Trimming stripped 3 bases from V and 7 bases from J, with 21 bases between.

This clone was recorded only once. The CDR3 spells CASSLKGGGREQYF. For the CDR3, the DNA is TGTGCCAGCAGCTTAAAAGGGGGGGGTAGGGAGCAGTACTTC. The V gene is TRBV11-2, the J gene TRBJ2-7; maybe TRBD2 (7 bases). V lost 2 bases to trimming and J lost 7 bases, with 15 bases between them. There are 14 residues in the CDR3. Germline CDR1 is SGHAT and CDR2 is FQNNGV.

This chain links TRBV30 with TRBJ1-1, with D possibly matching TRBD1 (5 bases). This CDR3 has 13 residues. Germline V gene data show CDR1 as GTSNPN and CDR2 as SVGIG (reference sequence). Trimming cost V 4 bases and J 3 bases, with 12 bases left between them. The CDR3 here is CAWILQAYTEAFF. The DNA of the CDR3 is TGTGCCTGGATTCTACAGGCGTACACTGAAGCTTTCTTT.

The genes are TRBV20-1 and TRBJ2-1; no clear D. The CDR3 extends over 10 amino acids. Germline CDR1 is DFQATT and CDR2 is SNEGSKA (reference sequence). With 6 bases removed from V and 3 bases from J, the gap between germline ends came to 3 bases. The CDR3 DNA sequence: TGCAGTGCGGTCTACAATGAGCAGTTCTTC. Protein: CSAVYNEQFF.